Listed below are T cell receptor beta chains from one sample, sequenced in a study of T cell responses to AZD1222 COVID-19 vaccine. The assay was immunoSEQ multiplex PCR, and TCRdb's table has in-frame clones only and misses some. The sample lists about 110,000 clones; about 92% were seen once. Specimen: peripheral blood, collected on day 0 of AZD1222 vaccination. These receptors were taken from an adult in good health. The CDR3 runs from the conserved cysteine through the conserved F or W. The D gene is left open where the match is weak. Size is stated for part of the rows, as once, few or many counts, or as a class when the clone is expanded.

d_gene,abundance,j_gene,v_gene,CDR3aa,CDR3nt
NA,NA,TRBJ1-1,TRBV12-3/TRBV12-4,CASSPQRPPEAFF,TGTGCCAGCAGTCCTCAACGGCCCCCTGAAGCTTTCTTT
TRBD2,NA,TRBJ2-3,TRBV7-2,CASSLVAGETYF,TGTGCCAGCAGCTTAGTAGCGGGGGAAACCTATTTT
TRBD2,NA,TRBJ2-1,TRBV5-1,CASSPGGSHTYNEQFF,TGCGCCAGCAGCCCGGGAGGTAGCCATACCTACAATGAGCAGTTCTTC
TRBD1,NA,TRBJ1-6,TRBV10-1,CASSEGTVDNSPLHF,TGCGCCAGCAGTGAGGGGACAGTTGATAATTCACCCCTCCACTTT
TRBD1,NA,TRBJ2-6,TRBV4-3,CASSHQVGTGSSGANVLTF,TGCGCCAGCAGCCACCAGGTAGGGACAGGCAGCTCTGGGGCCAACGTCCTGACTTTC
NA,NA,TRBJ1-1,TRBV6-2/TRBV6-3,CASSGRVNTEAFF,TGTGCCAGCAGTGGGAGAGTGAACACTGAAGCTTTCTTT
NA,few,TRBJ2-4,TRBV5-6,CASSLGVAKNIQYF,TGTGCCAGCAGCTTAGGGGTGGCCAAAAACATTCAGTACTTC
NA,NA,TRBJ2-7,TRBV28,CASSSGVYEQYF,TGTGCCAGCAGTTCAGGGGTCTACGAGCAGTACTTC
NA,NA,TRBJ1-3,TRBV6-1,CASSEAPTWGFGNTIYF,TGTGCCAGCAGTGAAGCGCCGACTTGGGGGTTTGGAAACACCATATATTTT
NA,NA,TRBJ2-2,TRBV28,CASTSGLGELFF,TGTGCCAGCACTAGTGGGCTCGGGGAGCTGTTTTTT
TRBD1,NA,TRBJ2-2,TRBV5-6,CASSLAAGGAKLFF,TGTGCCAGCAGCTTGGCCGCAGGGGGCGCGAAGCTGTTTTTT
NA,NA,TRBJ1-6,TRBV7-2,CASSSQGSGHSPLHF,TGTGCCAGCAGCTCCCAAGGTTCGGGTCATTCACCCCTCCACTTT
TRBD1,NA,TRBJ1-6,TRBV4-3,CASSQGTGNSPLHF,TGCGCCAGCAGCCAAGGGACAGGGAATTCACCCCTCCACTTT
NA,once,TRBJ1-4,TRBV19,CASSKRTDNEKLFF,TGTGCCAGTAGTAAGCGGACTGACAATGAAAAACTGTTTTTT
TRBD2,NA,TRBJ2-7,TRBV3-1/TRBV3-2,CASSQLLAGASEQYF,TGTGCCAGCAGCCAACTCCTAGCGGGAGCGAGTGAGCAGTACTTC